In this sample, the clone carrying this T cell receptor beta chain turned up a few times. This CDR3 spans 16 amino acids. Germline values: CDR1 SNHLY, CDR2 FYNNEI. Trimming took 5 bases from V and 4 from J; bases not matched to a gene: 5. This entry is derived from a study of blood T cell repertoires in COVID-19. Across the study: Acute-phase and convalescent COVID-19 samples originated in the United States, Italy and Spain. The cDNA or gDNA used as material had been derived from T cells, B-cell-depleted T cells, or PBMCs.

Original analysis: Nucleated cell counts were estimated from reference gene primer amplification. Method: immunoSEQ multiplex PCR; TCRdb's copy keeps in-frame clones and lacks some. The V and J calls and clone size come from that table; D and trimming were worked out from the DNA. The data show fewer than 40,000 clones, around 80% seen once. The V gene is TRBV2, the J gene TRBJ2-1; TRBD2 agrees at 13 bases. The TCR comes from a man older than 75 with active or convalescent COVID-19. Sequencing used peripheral blood. The CDR3 coding sequence is TGTGCCAGCAGTCCACTAGCGGGGGGGCCGTACAATGAGCAGTTCTTC. Translated: CASSPLAGGPYNEQFF.